Listed here are 14 T cell receptor beta chains from one sample, sequenced in a study of spatial heterogeneity in lung cancer. TCRdb reprocessed the 5' RACE reads via MiXCR and lists one record per CDR3 protein. The table includes 9,500 to 14,000 distinct CDR3 sequences, approximately 3.5% detected once. Regarding time point: sample taken at primary tumor resection. Whole RNA was taken from tumor, nontumor lung or frozen PBMC; it was then sequenced unsorted. The sample consisted of PBMCs, taken at surgery. These TCRs come from a female donor with early-stage non-small cell lung cancer.

About this clonotype itself: This beta chain was picked up by a library intended for alpha chains and is off target, so its count carries little meaning. The rearrangement uses TRBV5-6 and TRBJ2-4; no definite D call. This CDR3 contains 16 residues. CDR1 is SGHDT, CDR2 YYEEEE, per germline. The V end was cut by 5 bases, the J end by 0 bases, with 15 bases between. The CDR3, as DNA: TGTGCCAGCAGAAGCCGTCGCAGCCTAGCCAAAAACATTCAGTACTTC. It yields the protein CASRSRRSLAKNIQYF.

As for this clonotype: This beta chain appears as a stray read in a library generated for alpha chains; its size is not informative. This rearrangement joins TRBV6-1 to TRBJ1-1; D not resolved. From germline, CDR1 is MNHNS and CDR2 SASEGT. The length of the CDR3 is 13 residues. V lost 1 base, J lost 8 bases, and 11 bases lay in between. CDR3 DNA sequence: TGTGCCAGCAGTGAAGTCGGGCGCGGCGAAGCTTTCTTT. Translated, it gives CASSEVGRGEAFF.

Within the sample, this clonotype is medium-sized (0.01 to 0.1%). For a library built for alpha chains, this beta chain is a stray read; little rests on its size. The J gene is TRBJ1-1, the V gene TRBV5-6; possible D gene TRBD1, 5 bases. Per germline, CDR1 SGHDT and CDR2 YYEEEE. The CDR3 is 13 residues long. The germline V and J ends were trimmed by 1 base and 5 bases, with 9 bases remaining between them. CDR3 loop: CASSLLGDTEAFF. The CDR3 DNA reads TGTGCCAGCAGCTTGTTGGGGGATACTGAAGCTTTCTTT.

The sample holds many counts of this clonotype. The size of this beta chain means little, since it is a stray read in a library made for alpha chains. The rearrangement links TRBV5-1 to TRBJ2-1, with a possible D match to TRBD1 (7 bases). V lost 2 bases to trimming and J lost 9 bases, with 15 bases between them. The CDR3 runs 14 residues. Germline-derived CDR1 and CDR2 are SGHRS and YFSETQ. The CDR3 bases are TGCGCCAGCAGCTTCAGTGGAGGGGGCTCTGAGCAGTTCTTC. Amino acid sequence: CASSFSGGGSEQFF.

This clonotype came up many times. This beta chain was picked up by a library intended for alpha chains and is off target, so its count carries little meaning. J is TRBJ2-7 and V is TRBV20-1; TRBD1 matches at 8 bases. The CDR3 contains 14 residues. Looked up from germline, CDR1 is DFQATT and CDR2 is SNEGSKA (reference sequence). V dropped 1 base and J dropped 7; count of bases not matched to a gene: 9. The CDR3 nucleotides read TGCAGTGCTAGAGGGCGGGACAGGCAGGTGGAGCAGTACTTC. Protein product: CSARGRDRQVEQYF.

A few counts support this clonotype. This beta chain is an off-target read within a library intended for alpha chains, so its frequency means little. This sequence joins TRBV20-1 and TRBJ2-5; no definite D call. There are 13 residues in the CDR3. Germline CDR1 is DFQATT and CDR2 is SNEGSKA (reference sequence). Trimming shortened V by 3 bases and J by 7 bases, and 15 bases separated the two germline ends. CDR3 residues: CSASPMGKGTQYF. CDR3 DNA: TGCAGTGCTAGCCCAATGGGGAAGGGGACCCAGTACTTC.

In its sample, this clonotype was seen many times. This beta chain came through as a stray read in a library set up for alpha chains, and its size says little. The V gene is TRBV28, the J gene TRBJ1-2; D is undetermined. The germline V gene has CDR1 MDHEN and CDR2 SYDVKM. This CDR3 region has 13 residues. Trimming removed 7 bases at V and 4 bases at J, with 13 bases between. The CDR3 protein is CASTRGGGYGYTF. As DNA, the CDR3 is TGTGCCAGCACACGGGGAGGAGGCTATGGCTACACCTTC.

There are many counts of this clonotype. The library was prepared for alpha chains; this beta chain is a stray read, so its frequency means little. The V and J genes are TRBV20-1 and TRBJ1-5, with D hard to call. The CDR3 length is 13 residues. The V end lost 1 base, the J end lost 5 bases, and 9 bases lay between the germline ends. Germline-derived CDR1 and CDR2 are DFQATT and SNEGSKA (reference sequence). As DNA, the CDR3 is TGCAGTGCTAGAGTCGGCGTGGATCAGCCCCAGCATTTT. It codes for CSARVGVDQPQHF.

This clonotype was seen ten or more times. With the library built for alpha chains, this beta chain is off target and its frequency is not meaningful. The V and J genes are TRBV6-2 or TRBV6-3 and TRBJ1-6, with D maybe TRBD1 (5 bases). Trimming pared 6 bases from V and 13 bases from J, leaving 22 bases between. The germline V gene has CDR1 MNHEY and CDR2 SVGEGT. The CDR3 totals 15 residues. In DNA form, the CDR3 reads TGTGCCAGCAGCTGGACCCGGGACCGACTTTACCCCCTCCACTTT. Its protein is CASSWTRDRLYPLHF.

This clonotype was found many times. This beta chain came through as a stray read in a library set up for alpha chains, and its size says little. This chain joins TRBV12-3 or TRBV12-4 and TRBJ2-1; D call uncertain. The CDR3 is 14 amino acids. The V end was cut by 6 bases, the J end by 8 bases, with 17 bases between. The CDR3 DNA follows: TGTGCCAGCAGATCACGGCCAAGAACCGATGAGCAGTTCTTC. Protein product: CASRSRPRTDEQFF.

This clonotype was recorded at least ten times. Found in a library prepared for alpha chains, this beta chain is an off-target read, and its abundance has little meaning. The V call is TRBV29-1, the J call TRBJ2-1; D perhaps matches TRBD1 (6 bases). The CDR3 is 16 amino acids. V lost 0 bases to trimming and J lost 0 bases, with 12 bases between them. CDR1 SQVTM and CDR2 ANQGSEA come from the germline V gene. The CDR3 DNA follows: TGCAGCGTTGAAGAAGTTAGGACAGCCTCCTACAATGAGCAGTTCTTC. This codes for CSVEEVRTASYNEQFF.

This clonotype came up many times. A library made for alpha chains picked up this beta chain off target, so its size means little. The rearrangement uses TRBV28 and TRBJ2-5; TRBD2 might be the D (6 bases). CDR1 MDHEN and CDR2 SYDVKM come from the germline V gene. The length of the CDR3 is 15 residues. The germline V and J ends were trimmed by 4 bases and 5 bases, with 17 bases remaining between them. The CDR3 nucleotides read TGTGCCAGCAGTTACCCCCCACCGGGAGTGGAGACCCAGTACTTC. As protein: CASSYPPPGVETQYF.

Details on this clonotype: Being off target in a library aimed at alpha chains, this beta chain has a size of little meaning. This chain links TRBV20-1 with TRBJ2-1, with D possibly TRBD2 on 5 matching bases. The CDR3 totals 13 residues. V was clipped by 5 bases and J by 1 base, with 9 bases between them. Germline CDR1 and CDR2: DFQATT and SNEGSKA (reference sequence). The CDR3, as DNA: TGCAGTGCTGGGAGAGGATCCTACAATGAGCAGTTCTTC. Its protein is CSAGRGSYNEQFF.

In this sample, this clonotype turned up many times. A library prepared for alpha chains yielded this beta chain as an off-target read; its size is of little meaning. The chain has TRBV7-3 and TRBJ2-7, with D tentatively TRBD2 (6 bases). Between the trimmed V and J ends, which lost 5 bases and 0 bases, there was a span of 14 bases. CDR1 SGHTA and CDR2 FQGTGA come from the germline V gene. This CDR3 spans 15 amino acids. DNA of the CDR3: TGTGCCAGCAGCCGCGGGGCGGGGCCCTCCTACGAGCAGTACTTC. It codes for CASSRGAGPSYEQYF.